This TCR beta chain emerged from a study of CD8+ T cells in alopecia areata. The V gene's germline CDR1 is SNHLY and CDR2 FYNNEI. After removal of 8 bases from V and 2 bases from J, the junction contained 7 bases not matched to a gene. The CDR3 is 14 amino acids. Reverse transcribed after extraction, RNA yielded cDNA as the sequencing template. The table came from immunoSEQ multiplex PCR; TCRdb's copy has only in-frame clones and leaves some out. The top ten clones hold around 8.8% of a sample with around 97,000 clones, approximately 60% of them seen once. Input material: CD4+ T cells sorted from blood. The rearrangement uses TRBV2 and TRBJ1-1; 8 bases match TRBD1. This TCR was recovered from a human donor in good health. The CDR3 coding sequence is TGTGCCAGCCAACTCACAGGGGGTAACACTGAAGCTTTCTTT. This codes for CASQLTGGNTEAFF.